The present TCR beta chain was sequenced within a study of tumor-infiltrating lymphocytes in oesophageal squamous cell carcinoma. Germline-derived CDR1 and CDR2 are MNHGY and SAAAGT. This CDR3 comprises 12 residues. TCRdb reprocessed the PCR reads via MiXCR and lists one record per CDR3 protein. The sample shows fewer than 11,000 distinct CDR3 sequences, approximately 59% of them seen only once. The chain employs TRBV6-8 and TRBJ2-5, with 7 bases matching TRBD1. With the DNA end fitting TRBJ2-7 better, the J assignment may be wrong. Source material: esophageal tumor tissue. The TCR comes from a female donor with esophageal squamous cell carcinoma. The CDR3 here is CASSSQGDEQYF. DNA for the CDR3: TGTGCCAGCAGTTCCCAGGGGGACGAGCAGTACTTC.